This T cell receptor (beta chain) was observed in a study of T cells in Graves' hyperthyroidism and ophthalmopathy (dated by TCRdb to between 2018 and 2021). Describing the broader study: Peripheral blood was sampled at the time of initial diagnosis, prior to any treatment. Whether ophthalmopathy could be predicted prospectively was tested in an independent validation cohort made up of about 20 hyperthyroidism patients plus 17 patients who later progressed to ophthalmopathy. TCR Vbeta CDR3 sequencing of roughly 140 peripheral blood samples (around 45 ophthalmopathy, over 70 hyperthyroidism and roughly 17 progressor patients) is reported in the paper. The study also compared thyroid tissue and blood T-cell repertoires from roughly 6 Graves' hyperthyroidism patients. To identify distinguishing TCR V-J signatures, a discovery cohort of 100 patients was used, comprising 40 to 45 with Graves' ophthalmopathy and some 60 with stable Graves' hyperthyroidism. The 95 to 100 discovery patients were randomly divided into training and test sets at a 7:3 ratio. After blood sampling, hyperthyroidism patients were treated with methimazole at a starting dose of 30 mg daily, and ophthalmopathy patients were treated with high-dose intravenous methylprednisolone.

What the work shows at the level of the full study, not this receptor alone: Most expanded thyroid clonotypes (frequency above 0.001) were also detected in blood, suggesting blood repertoires may reflect thyroid immune responses. In validation, the model predicted progression to ophthalmopathy a median of about 6 months before onset, with about 71% sensitivity and 72.22% specificity. No statistical method was used to fix the sample size in advance, and group allocation was not hidden from the investigators. A 13 V-J signature model separated ophthalmopathy from stable hyperthyroidism, with approximately 87% sensitivity and 81% to 83% specificity in cross-validation and 80%/75% in testing.

From a lookup of the germline V gene, CDR1 and CDR2 are MDHEN and SYDVKM. The CDR3, from cysteine to phenylalanine, totals 14 residues. Only the CDR3 region is kept as DNA, spanning 42 bases read in frame from base 1. A distance of 13 bases separates the germline ends of V and J, which lose 5 bases and 3 bases respectively. Stable Graves' hyperthyroidism was defined as the absence of progression to ophthalmopathy over 18 months of follow-up. The hyperthyroidism patients were between 18 and 65 years old and newly diagnosed, with a disease duration of less than 2 months. The study excluded patients with uncontrolled infections, other autoimmune diseases, pregnancy or lactation. Diagnoses relied on clinical symptoms, serum thyroxine and TRAb, thyroid ultrasound and orbital computed tomography. PBMCs were separated from approximately 9.9 ml of fresh peripheral blood using Ficoll-Paque density gradient centrifugation. Total RNA was extracted using Trizol reagent, and RNA quality was assessed on an Agilent 2100 Bioanalyzer.

Amplification of TCR beta CDR3 regions was carried out from RNA transcripts. A first-round RT-PCR of the TCR CDR3 used the HTBI primer set with the Qiagen OneStep RT-PCR kit. Libraries were constructed in a second round of multiplex PCR, after which size selection and purification were carried out. Sequencing of the libraries was done on an Illumina HiSeq2000 using paired-end 100 bp reads. As for how the authors treated the data: SOAPnuke was used to process the raw data, removing reads that contained adapters or uncalled bases, had a mean Phred below 15, or lacked an exact match to the constant primer or identifier. COPE v1.2.5 was used to merge the high-quality paired reads, and each unique nucleotide sequence was defined as a clonotype. MiTCR v1.1 was used to align the clonotypes against IMGT TRBV, TRBD and TRBJ reference segments. Only V-J combinations with frequency above 0.0001, covering roughly 99% of repertoires, were analysed. The TCS score was defined as the ratio of F50 (clonal expansion) to E x V (chaos), calculated using BLOSUM62-based TCRdist between CDR3 peptides within each V-J. Welch's t-statistics and random forest reduced 514 V-J features to about 12, which were used in a naive Bayes classifier (R e1071). TCRdb's own reprocessing of the public reads used fastp at Q25 and MiXCR and kept productive beta chains. Every distinct CDR3 protein forms one entry, paired with its most common genes and DNA. The V and J calls follow TCRdb's processing rather than the paper's. The sample contains some 690,000 distinct CDR3 sequences, roughly 17% of them found a single time. The ten largest clonotypes hold 15% to 19% of the sample.

This clonotype was counted many times. Its antigen is not yet known. No base quality values were provided; no much bigger clone lies one nucleotide off. This TCR was recovered from a man aged 50 to 59 with Graves' hyperthyroidism. Recombination joined TRBV28 with TRBJ2-5, with no reliable assignment of the D segment. The material sequenced was blood. Read as DNA, the sequence is TGTGCCAGCAGTCCCCGGATGCGAGAAGAGACCCAGTACTTC. Its amino acids are CASSPRMREETQYF.